The 3 T cell receptor beta chains reported below all come from one sample, sequenced in a study of T cell clonality in common variable immunodeficiency. Study-wide results and limits: Common variable immunodeficiency TCR beta sequences reportedly had fewer deletions and N-nucleotide insertions.

Some clones are missing from TCRdb's copy, which holds only in-frame ones; the method was immunoSEQ multiplex PCR. Its table records 15,000 to 16,000 clones. Their target antigens are unknown. The sequenced material came from peripheral blood mononuclear cells. These receptors all come from a human donor with common variable immunodeficiency.

The sequenced CDR3 bases are TGCGCCAGCAGCTTGGAACCGGGACAGGGGGAATCACCC. Translating it yields CASSLEPGQGESP. The whole CDR3 is CASSLEPGQGESPLHF. V usage is TRBV5-1 and J usage is TRBJ1-6; 11 nucleotides align to TRBD1. The CDR3 end falls 3 residues outside the read, so it is completed with the germline J gene. Germline loops: CDR1 SGHRS, CDR2 YFSETQ. This CDR3 spans 16 amino acids. After removal of 0 bases from V and 10 bases from J, the junction contained 6 bases not matched to a gene. The full variable domain, completed using reference TRBV5-1 and TRBJ1-6, is KAGVTQTPRYLIKTRGQQVTLSCSPISGHRSVSWYQQTPGQGLQFLFEYFSETQRNKGNFPGRFSGRQFSNSRSEMNVSTLELGDSALYLCASSLEPGQGESPLHFGNGTRLTVT.

Comments on this clone: The CDR3 goes on 3 residues after the read ends, and that part is filled in from the germline J gene. The V gene is TRBV9, the J gene TRBJ2-7; the match to TRBD2 covers 7 bases. Germline V gives CDR1 SGDLS, CDR2 YYNGEE. The CDR3 totals 15 residues. J lost 1 base, V lost 3 bases, and 7 bases had no gene match. Incomplete CDR3 DNA: TGTGCCAGCAGCGCCCTGGGGGGGGAATCCTACGAG. Residues: CASSALGGESYE. The entire CDR3 reads CASSALGGESYEQYF.

Of note for this clone: The CDR3 end lies 3 residues beyond the end of the read and is filled in from the germline J gene. The chain couples TRBV19 to TRBJ2-5; a possible D gene is TRBD1 (5 bases). The CDR3 is made up of 15 amino acids. Trimming stripped 0 bases from V and 3 bases from J, with 11 bases between. Germline CDR1 and CDR2: LNHDA and SQIVND (reference sequence). This CDR3 reads CASSIDSSREETQYF. The CDR3 bases that were read are TGTGCCAGTAGTATAGATTCCTCCAGGGAAGAGACC.